This entry lists 2 T cell receptor beta chains sequenced from one sample in a study of blood T cell repertoires in COVID-19. Sequencing used immunoSEQ multiplex PCR; TCRdb keeps in-frame clones, though not all of them. The data show some 180,000 clones, around 90% seen once. Sequencing used peripheral blood. The receptors come from a man aged 50-60 years with acute or convalescent COVID-19.

The table lists this clone with a few counts. The chain employs TRBV12-3 or TRBV12-4 and TRBJ2-5, with TRBD1 matching 7 bases. The CDR3 spans 13 residues. With V trimmed by 6 bases and J by 5 bases, 6 bases remained unmatched. The CDR3 DNA reads TGTGCCAGCAGCTTGATACAGGGGGAGACCCAGTACTTC. It translates to CASSLIQGETQYF.

The V call is TRBV2, the J call TRBJ2-3, with 8 bases identical to TRBD2. The CDR3 runs to 14 residues. Looked up from germline, CDR1 is SNHLY and CDR2 is FYNNEI. Trimming at V came to 9 bases and at J to 2 bases, leaving 7 bases not matched to a gene. In nucleotides, the CDR3 is TGTGCCAGTTCGGGACTAGTTGTCACAGATACGCAGTATTTT. Amino acid sequence: CASSGLVVTDTQYF.